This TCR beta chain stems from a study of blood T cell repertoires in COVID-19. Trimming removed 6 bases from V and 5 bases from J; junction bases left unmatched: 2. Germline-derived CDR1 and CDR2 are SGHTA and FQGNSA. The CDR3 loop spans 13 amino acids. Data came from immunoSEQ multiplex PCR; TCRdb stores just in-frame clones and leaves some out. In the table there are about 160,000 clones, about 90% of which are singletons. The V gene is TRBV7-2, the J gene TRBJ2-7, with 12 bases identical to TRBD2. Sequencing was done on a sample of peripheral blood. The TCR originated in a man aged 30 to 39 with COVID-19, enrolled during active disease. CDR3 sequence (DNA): TGTGCCAGCAGGCTAGCGGGAGGGAACGAGCAGTACTTC. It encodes CASRLAGGNEQYF. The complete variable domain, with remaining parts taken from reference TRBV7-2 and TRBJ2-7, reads GAGVSQSPSNKVTEKGKDVELRCDPISGHTALYWYRQSLGQGLEFLIYFQGNSAPDKSGLPSDRFSAERTGGSVSTLTIQRTQQEDSAVYLCASRLAGGNEQYFGPGTRLTVT.